This entry features one T cell receptor beta chain sequence. Its specificity is not known. This record comes from a study of CXCR3-negative and CXCR3-positive naive CD8 T cells. The study's findings and limits: Researchers report that CXCR3-positive naive cells carry more hydrophobic TRB CDR3s than CXCR3-negative naive cells. Naive subsets were similarly diverse, while memory CD8+ repertoires were much less diverse.

The CDR3 covers 17 residues. UMI-labeled TRB cDNA libraries were prepared by 5' RACE. TCRdb reprocessed the 5' RACE reads and stores each CDR3 protein as one record, lacking DNA. The sample has a few thousand distinct CDR3 sequences; the top ten hold around 2.5%. Every CD8+ subset sample held around 300,000 flow-sorted cells, done in triplicate. A CD45RO-CCR7+CD27+CD95- profile was what naive CD8+ T cells displayed. The receptor was derived from a human donor in good health. Some clones in this sample may be carry-over from other donors' samples. The chain links TRBV12-3 or TRBV12-4 to TRBJ2-3; lacking DNA, the TRBD2 call made by TCRdb goes unchecked. Material: naive CXCR3+ CD8+ T cells from blood. Subset indicated: CD45RO-CCR7+CD27+CD95- naive CD8+ T cells expressing CXCR3 (TNR3+). The CDR3 here is CASSLAQGGLEGDTQYF.